One sample yielded the 28 T cell receptor beta chains listed below, sequenced in a study of neurological immune-mediated disorders. TCRdb reprocessed the 5' RACE reads via MiXCR and lists one record per CDR3 protein. The sample holds some 47,000 distinct CDR3 sequences, over 6% seen once. Sequencing input: CD4+ T cells from blood. The origin of the receptors is a woman between 40 and 50 years old in good health.

The gene calls are TRBV5-6 and TRBJ1-1; D may be TRBD1 (5 bases). V was shortened by 0 bases and J by 5 bases, with 14 bases between the two germline ends. Germline-derived CDR1 and CDR2 are SGHDT and YYEEEE. The CDR3 is made up of 15 amino acids. The CDR3 here is CASSLGKEGRTEAFF. The CDR3 DNA sequence: TGTGCCAGCAGCTTGGGAAAAGAGGGGAGAACTGAAGCTTTCTTT. Looking up the rest from reference TRBV5-6 and TRBJ1-1 gives the full variable domain: DAGVTQSPTHLIKTRGQQVTLRCSPKSGHDTVSWYQQALGQGPQFIFQYYEEEERQRGNFPDRFSGHQFPNYSSELNVNALLLGDSALYLCASSLGKEGRTEAFFGQGTRLTVV.

This clonotype has ten or more counts. A read error may produce the germline difference seen at one junction end. The genes are TRBV27 and TRBJ2-5; D is possibly TRBD1 (7 bases). The length of the CDR3 is 15 residues. Germline CDR1 reads MNHEY; CDR2 reads SMNVEV (reference sequence). The CDR3 protein is CASSLSGGGGETQYF. Here the CDR3 DNA reads TGTGCCAGCAGCTTATCTGGAGGGGGCGGAGAGACCCAGTACTTC.

The chain employs TRBV20-1 and TRBJ2-3, with D hard to call. Germline CDR1 reads DFQATT; CDR2 reads SNEGSKA (reference sequence). This CDR3 spans 14 amino acids. The germline V and J ends were trimmed by 0 bases and 5 bases, with 12 bases remaining between them. The CDR3 spells CSARDWAVVDTQYF. CDR3 coding DNA: TGCAGTGCTAGAGATTGGGCTGTTGTAGATACGCAGTATTTT.

Many counts were recorded for this clonotype. The chain recombines TRBV9 with TRBJ2-2; D is possibly TRBD2 (7 bases). Per the germline V gene, CDR1 is SGDLS and CDR2 is YYNGEE. There are 16 residues in the CDR3. V gave up 3 bases and J gave up 5 bases, with 17 bases separating them. The CDR3 DNA follows: TGTGCCAGCAGCGCTACTGTCGGGGGGCAGACCGGGGAGCTGTTTTTT. It is translated as CASSATVGGQTGELFF.

This chain joins TRBV10-3 and TRBJ2-7; possibly TRBD1 for D (5 bases). CDR3 length equals 15 residues. The ends were cut back, 9 bases at V and 1 base at J, with 19 bases in the middle. The germline gives CDR1 ENHRY, CDR2 SYGVKD. This CDR3 reads CAISTHTQGSYEQYF. The CDR3 DNA follows: TGTGCCATAAGCACCCACACTCAGGGATCCTACGAGCAGTACTTC.

This clonotype was seen repeatedly, ten times or more. The chain couples TRBV5-1 to TRBJ2-3, with TRBD2 matching over 10 bases. Trimming at V came to 2 bases and at J to 6 bases, leaving 15 bases not matched to a gene. Germline V gene sequence: CDR1 SGHRS, CDR2 YFSETQ. The CDR3 is 18 residues long. CDR3 nucleotide sequence: TGCGCCAGCAGCTTTCTCCCTAAAGCGGGAGGGGAAGGGGATACGCAGTATTTT. Its protein product is CASSFLPKAGGEGDTQYF.

This clonotype has at least ten counts. This chain connects TRBV28 to TRBJ2-1, with 9 nucleotides matching TRBD2. The CDR3 is 19 amino acids. The V gene's germline CDR1 is MDHEN and CDR2 SYDVKM. The junction had 24 bases not matched to a gene; V was cut back by 5 bases and J by 10 bases. For the CDR3, the DNA is TGTGCCAGCAGTCCTACACCGGGGCGCGGGAGGGCCTCTCTTTACGAGCAGTTCTTC. Encoded protein: CASSPTPGRGRASLYEQFF.

This clonotype was recorded many times. The DNA of the CDR3 is TGCAGCCCCGCCACCCCGGAGACCCAGTACTTC. It encodes CSPATPETQYF. The genes are TRBV29-1 and TRBJ2-5; no clear D gene. There are 11 residues in the CDR3. Germline V gene data show CDR1 as SQVTM and CDR2 as ANQGSEA. V lost 8 bases, J lost 5 bases, and 12 bases lay in between.

This clonotype has ten or more counts. The chain links TRBV3-1 to TRBJ2-7; D is undetermined. CDR3 length equals 13 residues. CDR1 is LGHDT, CDR2 YNNKEL, per germline (reference sequence). Between the trimmed V and J ends, which lost 0 bases and 4 bases, there was a span of 7 bases. The CDR3 nucleotides are TGTGCCAGCAGCCAAGATAAAGCGTACGAGCAGTACTTC. This codes for CASSQDKAYEQYF.

At least ten counts were recorded for this clonotype. The chain joins TRBV5-1 to TRBJ1-4; D may be TRBD1 (6 bases). V was cut by 0 bases and J by 6 bases, with 12 bases left in between. CDR1 is SGHRS, CDR2 YFSETQ, per germline. CDR3 size: 15 residues. The CDR3 bases are TGCGCCAGCAGCTTGGGTGGGGGCTTGGATGAAAAACTGTTTTTT. It specifies CASSLGGGLDEKLFF.

By sample share, this clonotype is medium-sized. The chain couples TRBV5-1 to TRBJ2-1; 10 bases are shared with TRBD2. The CDR3 extends over 16 amino acids. V dropped 2 bases and J dropped 7; count of bases not matched to a gene: 9. Germline loops: CDR1 SGHRS, CDR2 YFSETQ. CDR3 DNA: TGCGCCAGCAGCTTACTAGGGACTAGCGTGGGGAATGAGCAGTTCTTC. Translation: CASSLLGTSVGNEQFF.

At least ten counts were recorded for this clonotype. The gene calls are TRBV28 and TRBJ2-4, with TRBD1 matching over 8 bases. Unmatched junction bases numbered 2, after V lost 1 base and J lost 6 bases. In germline, CDR1 is MDHEN, CDR2 SYDVKM. CDR3 size: 14 residues. The CDR3 region has the DNA TGTGCCAGCAGTTTATTCCAGGGGGCAAACATTCAGTACTTC. Translation gives CASSLFQGANIQYF.

In its sample, this clonotype was seen many times. This sequence joins TRBV5-5 and TRBJ2-1; D call uncertain. This CDR3 has 15 residues. Germline V lookup: CDR1 SGHKS, CDR2 YYEKEE (reference sequence). V was shortened by 0 bases and J by 0 bases, with 7 bases between the two germline ends. The CDR3 sequence is CASSLAVTSYNEQFF. As DNA, the CDR3 is TGTGCCAGCAGCTTGGCGGTTACCTCCTACAATGAGCAGTTCTTC.

This clonotype was seen repeatedly, ten times or more. The rearrangement joins TRBV29-1 to TRBJ2-1, with D perhaps matching TRBD2 (5 bases). Germline CDR1 SQVTM, CDR2 ANQGSEA. Trimming stripped 5 bases from V and 0 bases from J, with 8 bases between. The CDR3 has 13 amino acids. CDR3 residues: CSVIRGSYNEQFF. CDR3 sequence (DNA): TGCAGCGTTATTCGGGGCTCCTACAATGAGCAGTTCTTC.

Many counts were recorded for this clonotype. The V and J genes are TRBV9 and TRBJ1-2; 9 positions match TRBD1. V lost 4 bases, J lost 7 bases, and 8 bases stayed unmatched. Germline V gene sequence: CDR1 SGDLS, CDR2 YYNGEE. The CDR3 spans 14 residues. The CDR3 here is CASSPAGTGFGYTF. In DNA, the CDR3 is TGTGCCAGCAGCCCGGCCGGGACAGGGTTTGGCTACACCTTC.

This clonotype was counted many times. V and J are TRBV20-1 and TRBJ2-3; D may be TRBD2 (6 bases). The CDR3 loop spans 15 amino acids. The ends were cut back, 3 bases at V and 0 bases at J, with 13 bases in the middle. From germline, CDR1 is DFQATT and CDR2 SNEGSKA (reference sequence). For the CDR3, the DNA is TGCAGTGCTAGTCCGGGCGGGGTTAGCACAGATACGCAGTATTTT. Translation: CSASPGGVSTDTQYF.

This clonotype was seen many times. CDR3 loop: CSVGRGELTEAFF. CDR3 sequence (DNA): TGCAGCGTTGGCCGCGGTGAGTTAACTGAAGCTTTCTTT. V and J are TRBV29-1 and TRBJ1-1, with unresolved D. The CDR3 consists of 13 residues. The germline V and J ends were trimmed by 4 bases and 5 bases, with 14 bases remaining between them. Germline V gene sequence: CDR1 SQVTM, CDR2 ANQGSEA.

This clonotype was seen many times. This chain links TRBV20-1 with TRBJ2-7; 7 bases align to TRBD1. V dropped 5 bases and J dropped 4; count of bases not matched to a gene: 8. Germline CDR1 and CDR2: DFQATT and SNEGSKA (reference sequence). The CDR3 loop spans 13 amino acids. The CDR3 spells CSARQGLFYEQYF. For the CDR3, the DNA is TGCAGTGCTCGACAGGGTCTTTTTTACGAGCAGTACTTC.

This clonotype has ten or more counts. V is TRBV7-2 and J is TRBJ2-4, with 10 nucleotides matching TRBD1. In germline, CDR1 is SGHTA, CDR2 FQGNSA. The CDR3 spans 16 residues. With V trimmed by 1 base and J by 1 base, 1 base remained unmatched. The CDR3 spells CASSLGDRGAKNIQYF. The CDR3 DNA reads TGTGCCAGCAGCTTAGGGGACAGGGGCGCCAAAAACATTCAGTACTTC.

Many counts were recorded for this clonotype. The rearrangement uses TRBV5-1 and TRBJ2-7; 8 bases are shared with TRBD2. Germline V gene data show CDR1 as SGHRS and CDR2 as YFSETQ. The CDR3 has 13 amino acids. V gave up 0 bases and J gave up 7 bases; unmatched junction bases: 3. CDR3 DNA sequence: TGCGCCAGCAGCTTGGGATCTAGCGGGGAGCAGTACTTC. Its translation: CASSLGSSGEQYF.

There are many counts of this clonotype. The rearrangement links TRBV7-3 to TRBJ2-1; the D is unclear. The CDR3 is made up of 13 amino acids. With 5 bases removed from V and 9 bases from J, the gap between germline ends came to 14 bases. CDR1 is SGHTA and CDR2 is FQGTGA in the germline V gene. In DNA, the CDR3 is TGTGCCAGCAGCCCCGGACCGCAGCGTGAGCAGTTCTTC. It is translated as CASSPGPQREQFF. The full variable domain, rest sourced from reference TRBV7-3 and TRBJ2-1, is GAGVSQTPSNKVTEKGKYVELRCDPISGHTALYWYRQSLGQGPEFLIYFQGTGAADDSGLPNDRFFAVRPEGSVSTLKIQRTERGDSAVYLCASSPGPQREQFFGPGTRLTVL.

This clonotype was seen many times. The rearrangement joins TRBV5-1 to TRBJ2-2, with D possibly matching TRBD1 (6 bases). The CDR3 spans 15 residues. CDR1 and CDR2 from the germline V gene are SGHRS and YFSETQ. Trimming pared 3 bases from V and 4 bases from J, leaving 13 bases between. The chain's CDR3 is CASSSGVSGTGELFF. The CDR3 nucleotides read TGCGCCAGCAGCTCAGGGGTCAGCGGCACCGGGGAGCTGTTTTTT. Full variable domain (outside the CDR3, taken from reference TRBV5-1 and TRBJ2-2): KAGVTQTPRYLIKTRGQQVTLSCSPISGHRSVSWYQQTPGQGLQFLFEYFSETQRNKGNFPGRFSGRQFSNSRSEMNVSTLELGDSALYLCASSSGVSGTGELFFGEGSRLTVL.

This clonotype was counted many times. J is TRBJ2-7 and V is TRBV10-3, with 13 bases lining up with TRBD2. Germline CDR1 and CDR2: ENHRY and SYGVKD. This CDR3 comprises 15 residues. Trimming removed 7 bases from V and 4 bases from J; junction bases left unmatched: 7. CDR3 DNA sequence: TGTGCCATCAACCAGGGACTAGCGGGGTTATACGAGCAGTACTTC. This encodes CAINQGLAGLYEQYF.

This clonotype appeared many times. The chain carries TRBV7-2 and TRBJ1-2, with TRBD1 identical over 9 bases. The V and J ends lost 5 bases and 0 bases, in that order; junction bases with no gene match: 10. This CDR3 comprises 17 residues. Per germline, CDR1 SGHTA and CDR2 FQGNSA. CDR3 nucleotides: TGTGCCAGCAGCCGCTGGGGACAGGGAAGGACTAACTATGGCTACACCTTC. It codes for CASSRWGQGRTNYGYTF.

This clonotype has ten or more counts. This chain links TRBV6-5 with TRBJ2-3; D may be TRBD1 or TRBD2 (5 bases each). The V gene lost 2 bases and the J gene lost 5 bases, with 14 bases spanning the gap. The CDR3 runs 15 residues. Per germline, CDR1 MNHEY and CDR2 SVGAGI. CDR3 region: CASSYGTGGIDTQYF. The CDR3 DNA reads TGTGCCAGCAGTTACGGTACAGGAGGAATAGATACGCAGTATTTT.

The chain employs TRBV19 and TRBJ2-7; tentative D call: TRBD2 (5 bases). This CDR3 region has 15 residues. V was trimmed by 5 bases and J by 0 bases, leaving 14 bases between them. Germline assignment: CDR1 LNHDA and CDR2 SQIVND (reference sequence). The CDR3 sequence is CASSSRGHGSYEQYF. For the CDR3, the DNA is TGTGCCAGTAGTTCCCGAGGGCACGGCTCCTACGAGCAGTACTTC.

This clonotype was detected a few times. CDR3 loop: CASSVVRVVDTQYF. The CDR3 nucleotides are TGTGCCAGCAGCGTAGTCAGAGTCGTAGATACGCAGTATTTT. The chain links TRBV9 to TRBJ2-3; no definite D call. CDR1 is SGDLS and CDR2 is YYNGEE in the germline V gene. With 0 bases removed from V and 5 bases from J, the gap between germline ends came to 10 bases. CDR3 size: 14 residues.

This clonotype was seen ten or more times. This chain links TRBV4-2 with TRBJ2-3; possible D gene TRBD2, 5 bases. CDR3 length equals 14 residues. Trimming took off 0 bases at V and 5 bases at J, with 9 bases between the two ends. Germline assignment: CDR1 LGHNA and CDR2 YNFKEQ. Here the CDR3 reads CASSQEDRGDTQYF. CDR3 DNA sequence: TGTGCCAGCAGCCAAGAGGACCGGGGAGATACGCAGTATTTT.